This T cell receptor beta chain was sequenced during a study of blood T cell repertoires in COVID-19. Clones were sequenced by immunoSEQ multiplex PCR, and TCRdb holds only the in-frame ones, with some missing. This sample carries some 160,000 clones, roughly 91% of them seen once, and the ten largest clones take around 2.1%. V lost 6 bases and J 1 base, leaving 9 bases between the germline ends. The CDR3 sequence is 13 residues long. The germline gives CDR1 MNHNY, CDR2 SVGAGI (reference sequence). The gene calls are TRBV6-6 and TRBJ1-1; no firm D call. This sequence was found in a young man with acute or convalescent COVID-19. The sequencing sample was made of peripheral blood. The CDR3 nucleotides are TGTGCCAGCAGGTGGGAGGGGAACACTGAAGCTTTCTTT. Encoded protein: CASRWEGNTEAFF.